The present entry profiles one TCR beta chain with its context. Antigen specificity is unknown. CDR3 length equals 13 residues. Looked up from germline, CDR1 is SNHLY and CDR2 is FYNNEI. Trimming removed 4 bases from V and 0 bases from J, with 6 bases in between. These data originate in a study of T cell responses to AZD1222 COVID-19 vaccine. Whole-study results and caveats: Clonal diversity was possibly underestimated, and white British individuals and females predominated among donors. Along spike, vaccine-associated CD4 TCRs were found throughout, with dominance at 160-218 and 743-854. A rise in Spike-specific TCR breadth and depth followed two AZD1222 doses.

It was second doses at about 4 or about 12 weeks that were pooled. The protocol was immunoSEQ multiplex PCR, while the TCRdb copy is restricted to in-frame clones and leaves out a portion. Here the sample spans over 130,000 clones, 90% being singletons. The receptor comes from an adult who received the AZD1222 COVID-19 vaccine. The J gene is TRBJ1-1, the V gene TRBV2; D uncertain. The material was peripheral blood, obtained 28 days after the second AZD1222 dose. The CDR3 spells CASSVQMNTEAFF. The CDR3 DNA sequence: TGTGCCAGCAGTGTACAGATGAACACTGAAGCTTTCTTT.